A single sample is the source of the 10 T cell receptor beta chains below, sequenced in a study of T cell responses to AZD1222 COVID-19 vaccine. Profiling relied on immunoSEQ multiplex PCR, and the TCRdb table lists in-frame clones only, not all of them. The sample holds under 200,000 clones; 88% are singletons and the top ten take 20% to 30%. The material was peripheral blood, obtained 28 days after the second AZD1222 dose. These receptors were obtained from an adult who received the AZD1222 COVID-19 vaccine.

The chain has TRBV3-1 (or the pseudogene TRBV3-2) and TRBJ2-7; D is possibly TRBD2 (6 bases). V was trimmed by 3 bases and J by 6 bases, leaving 15 bases between them. CDR1 LGHDT and CDR2 YNNKEL come from the germline V gene (reference sequence). The CDR3 is 14 residues long. As DNA, the CDR3 is TGTGCCAGCAGCCAGTCTGACGCGGGGTCCGAGCAGTACTTC. Translated, it gives CASSQSDAGSEQYF.

The CDR3 nucleotides read TGTGCCAGCAGTAGGACAGGGGCGACCCAGTACTTC. The encoded protein is CASSRTGATQYF. This rearrangement joins TRBV28 to TRBJ2-5, with 9 bases aligning to TRBD1. Germline values: CDR1 MDHEN, CDR2 SYDVKM. The ends lost 5 bases at V and 7 bases at J; junction bases unmatched: 2. The CDR3 is made up of 12 amino acids.

The chain has TRBV7-3 and TRBJ2-5; D might be TRBD2 (6 bases). The V and J ends lost 2 bases and 1 base respectively, with 11 bases between them. CDR3 length: 15 amino acids. Germline V CDR1 and CDR2: SGHTA, FQGTGA. CDR3 in amino acids: CASSLVGGLQETQYF. In DNA, the CDR3 is TGTGCCAGCAGCTTAGTCGGGGGACTCCAAGAGACCCAGTACTTC.

This clone came up a few times. The J gene is TRBJ2-7, the V gene TRBV28; no firm D call. Germline V CDR1 and CDR2: MDHEN, SYDVKM. The ends were cut back, 6 bases at V and 3 bases at J, with 12 bases in the middle. This CDR3 contains 13 residues. The DNA for the CDR3 is TGTGCCAGCAGCCGCGTACCCCTCTACGAGCAGTACTTC. Amino acid sequence: CASSRVPLYEQYF.

The chain couples TRBV5-1 to TRBJ2-5; no definite D call. The CDR3 has 11 amino acids. V was shortened by 2 bases and J by 1 base, with 0 bases between the two germline ends. The V gene's germline CDR1 is SGHRS and CDR2 YFSETQ. The CDR3 loop is CASSFQETQYF. The CDR3 DNA sequence: TGCGCCAGCAGCTTCCAAGAGACCCAGTACTTC.

The chain links TRBV19 to TRBJ1-1, with TRBD1 matching over 7 bases. In germline, CDR1 is LNHDA, CDR2 SQIVND (reference sequence). The CDR3 length is 14 residues. J was trimmed by 7 bases and V by 9 bases; bases with no gene match: 14. The CDR3 DNA reads TGTGCCAGCAGGGGGGCCGTCCAGAAAGGTGAAGCTTTCTTT. Residues: CASRGAVQKGEAFF.

The chain combines TRBV7-9 with TRBJ2-3, with D uncertain. Trimming left V 4 bases short and J 6 bases short, with 5 bases between. CDR3 length: 11 residues. Germline V gene data show CDR1 as SEHNR and CDR2 as FQNEAQ (reference sequence). In DNA form, the CDR3 reads TGTGCCAGCAGCTCTACCGATACGCAGTATTTT. Protein product: CASSSTDTQYF.

This chain uses TRBV6-5 with TRBJ2-3, with D tentatively TRBD1 or TRBD2 (5 bases each). Trimming pared 0 bases from V and 6 bases from J, leaving 16 bases between. Germline CDR1 is MNHEY and CDR2 is SVGAGI. CDR3 length: 16 residues. CDR3 nucleotide sequence: TGTGCCAGCAGTTACTCGCCCGGGACCCTTCCCGATACGCAGTATTTT. Translating it yields CASSYSPGTLPDTQYF.

This clone occurred a few times. The gene calls are TRBV18 and TRBJ2-2, with 8 bases identical to TRBD2. Germline V gives CDR1 KGHSH, CDR2 LQKENI. After removal of 2 bases from V and 6 bases from J, the junction contained 8 bases not matched to a gene. The CDR3 sequence is 16 residues long. Here the CDR3 reads CASSPAVAGGAGELFF. Written as DNA, the CDR3 is TGTGCCAGCTCACCAGCGGTGGCGGGAGGTGCCGGGGAGCTGTTTTTT.

The chain combines TRBV4-2 with TRBJ1-2; D uncertain. The CDR3 sequence is 12 residues long. Between the trimmed V and J ends, which lost 1 base and 5 bases, there was a span of 5 bases. From germline, CDR1 is LGHNA and CDR2 YNFKEQ. The CDR3 nucleotides are TGTGCCAGCAGCCAAGCCCCATATGGCTACACCTTC. Residues: CASSQAPYGYTF.